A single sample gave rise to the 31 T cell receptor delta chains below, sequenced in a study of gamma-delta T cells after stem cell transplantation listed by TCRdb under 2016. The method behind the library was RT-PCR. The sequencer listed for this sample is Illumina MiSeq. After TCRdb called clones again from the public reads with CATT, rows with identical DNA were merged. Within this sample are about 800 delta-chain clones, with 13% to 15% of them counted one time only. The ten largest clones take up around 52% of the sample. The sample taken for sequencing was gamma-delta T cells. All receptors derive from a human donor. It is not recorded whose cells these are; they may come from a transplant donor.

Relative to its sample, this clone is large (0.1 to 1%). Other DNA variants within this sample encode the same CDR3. CDR3 DNA sequence: TGTGCTCTTGGGGAACTAGAAAGGGGGGCCTTCCTACCCCCGTACACCGATAAACTCATCTTT. It is translated as CALGELERGAFLPPYTDKLIF. The chain carries TRDV1 and TRDJ1; the match to TRDD2 covers 9 bases. CDR1 is TSWWSYY and CDR2 is QGS in the germline V gene. J lost 0 bases, V lost 0 bases, and 17 bases had no gene match. The CDR3 loop spans 21 amino acids.

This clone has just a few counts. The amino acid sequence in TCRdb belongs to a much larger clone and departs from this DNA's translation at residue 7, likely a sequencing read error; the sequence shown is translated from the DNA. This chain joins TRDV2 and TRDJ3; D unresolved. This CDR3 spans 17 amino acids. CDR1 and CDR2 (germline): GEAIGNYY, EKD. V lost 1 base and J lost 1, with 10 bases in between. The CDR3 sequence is CACDTTRISWDTRQMFF. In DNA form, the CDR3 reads TGTGCCTGTGACACTACTAGGATTTCCTGGGACACCCGACAGATGTTTTTC.

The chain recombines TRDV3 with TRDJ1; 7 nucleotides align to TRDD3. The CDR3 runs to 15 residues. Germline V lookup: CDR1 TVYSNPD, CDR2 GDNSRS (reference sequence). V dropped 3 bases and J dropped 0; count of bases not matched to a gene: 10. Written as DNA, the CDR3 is TGTGCCTTCCCTGGGGGTTCGACGTACACCGATAAACTCATCTTT. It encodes CAFPGGSTYTDKLIF.

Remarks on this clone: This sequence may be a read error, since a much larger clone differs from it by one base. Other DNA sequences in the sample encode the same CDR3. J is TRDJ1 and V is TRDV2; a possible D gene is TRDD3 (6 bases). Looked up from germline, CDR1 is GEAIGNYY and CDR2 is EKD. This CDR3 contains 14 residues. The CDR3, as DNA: TGTGCCTGTGACGCACTCTGGGGCAATGATAAGCTCATCTTT. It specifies CACDALWGNDKLIF.

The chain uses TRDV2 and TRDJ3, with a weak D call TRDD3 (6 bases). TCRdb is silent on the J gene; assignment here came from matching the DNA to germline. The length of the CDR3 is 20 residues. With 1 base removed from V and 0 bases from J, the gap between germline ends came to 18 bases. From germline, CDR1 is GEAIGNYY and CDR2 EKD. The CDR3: CACDTAGGTPSSWDTRQMFF. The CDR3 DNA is TGTGCCTGTGACACGGCGGGGGGGACCCCGAGCTCCTGGGACACCCGACAGATGTTTTTC.

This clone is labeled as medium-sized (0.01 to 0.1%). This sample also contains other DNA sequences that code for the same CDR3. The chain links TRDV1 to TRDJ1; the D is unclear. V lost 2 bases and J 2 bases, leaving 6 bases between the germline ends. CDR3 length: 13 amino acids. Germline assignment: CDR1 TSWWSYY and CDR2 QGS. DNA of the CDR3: TGTGCTCTTGGGGAATGGTTGACCGATAAACTCATCTTT. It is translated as CALGEWLTDKLIF.

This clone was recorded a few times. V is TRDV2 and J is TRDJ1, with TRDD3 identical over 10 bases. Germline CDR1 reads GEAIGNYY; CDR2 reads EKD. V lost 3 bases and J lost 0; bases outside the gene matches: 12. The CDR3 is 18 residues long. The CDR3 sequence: CACDPLTGGSNDTDKLIF. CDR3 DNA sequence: TGTGCCTGTGACCCGCTTACTGGGGGATCCAACGACACCGATAAACTCATCTTT.

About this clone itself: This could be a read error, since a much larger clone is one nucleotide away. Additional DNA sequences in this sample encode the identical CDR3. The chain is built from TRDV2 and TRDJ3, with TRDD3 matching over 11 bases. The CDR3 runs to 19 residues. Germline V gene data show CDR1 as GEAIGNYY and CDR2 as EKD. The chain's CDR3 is CACDTVLGDSSWDTRQMFF. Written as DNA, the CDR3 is TGTGCCTGCGACACCGTACTGGGGGATAGCTCCTGGGACACCCGACAGATGTTTTTC.

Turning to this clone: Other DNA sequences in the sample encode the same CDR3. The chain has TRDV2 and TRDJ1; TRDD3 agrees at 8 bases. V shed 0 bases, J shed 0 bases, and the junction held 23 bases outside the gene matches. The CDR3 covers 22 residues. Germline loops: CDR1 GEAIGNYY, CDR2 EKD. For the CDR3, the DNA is TGTGCCTGTGACACCCTTGGAAGCACTGGGGGTTCCACCGGGGTGTACACCGATAAACTCATCTTT. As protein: CACDTLGSTGGSTGVYTDKLIF.

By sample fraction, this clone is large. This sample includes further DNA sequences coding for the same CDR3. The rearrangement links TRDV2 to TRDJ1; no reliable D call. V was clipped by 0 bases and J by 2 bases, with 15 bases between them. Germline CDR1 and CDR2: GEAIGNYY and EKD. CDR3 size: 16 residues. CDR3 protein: CACDTVTRQGTDKLIF. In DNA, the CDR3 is TGTGCCTGTGACACCGTGACCCGGCAGGGTACCGATAAACTCATCTTT.

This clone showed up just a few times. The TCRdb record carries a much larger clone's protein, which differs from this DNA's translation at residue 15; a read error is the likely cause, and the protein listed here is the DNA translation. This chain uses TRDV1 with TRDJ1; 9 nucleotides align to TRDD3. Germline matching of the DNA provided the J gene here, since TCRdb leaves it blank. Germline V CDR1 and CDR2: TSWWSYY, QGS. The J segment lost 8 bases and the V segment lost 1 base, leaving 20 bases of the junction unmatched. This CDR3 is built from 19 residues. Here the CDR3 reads CALGERGYGAESGTVKLIF. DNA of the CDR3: TGTGCTCTTGGGGAACGGGGATACGGTGCAGAAAGTGGAACGGTGAAACTCATCTTT.

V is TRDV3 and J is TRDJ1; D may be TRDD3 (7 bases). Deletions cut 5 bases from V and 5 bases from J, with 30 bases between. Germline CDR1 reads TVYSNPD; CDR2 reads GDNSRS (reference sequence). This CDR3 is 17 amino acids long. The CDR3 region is CALSRSYDWDTGDKLIF. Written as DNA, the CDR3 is TGTGCCCTCTCCCGCTCCTACGATTGGGATACAGGGGATAAACTCATCTTT.

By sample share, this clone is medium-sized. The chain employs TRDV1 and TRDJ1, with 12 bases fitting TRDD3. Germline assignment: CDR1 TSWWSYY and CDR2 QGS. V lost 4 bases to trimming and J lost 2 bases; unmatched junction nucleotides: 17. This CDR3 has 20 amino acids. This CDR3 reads CALGGFPTPYWGIQTDKLIF. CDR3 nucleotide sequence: TGTGCTCTTGGGGGTTTTCCTACCCCGTACTGGGGGATACAAACCGATAAACTCATCTTT.

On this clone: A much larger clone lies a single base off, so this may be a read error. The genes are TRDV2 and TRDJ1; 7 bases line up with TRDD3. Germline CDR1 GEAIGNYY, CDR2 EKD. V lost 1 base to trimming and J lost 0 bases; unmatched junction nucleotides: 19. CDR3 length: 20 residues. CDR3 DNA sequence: TGTGCCTGTGACACTCTACCTTCTAGGGCTGGGGGCCCGTACACCGATAAACTCATCTTT. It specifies CACDTLPSRAGGPYTDKLIF.

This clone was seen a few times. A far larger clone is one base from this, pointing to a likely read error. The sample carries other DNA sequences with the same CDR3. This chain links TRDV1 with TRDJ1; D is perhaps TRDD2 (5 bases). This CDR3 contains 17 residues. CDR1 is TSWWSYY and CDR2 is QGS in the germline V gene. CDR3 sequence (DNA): TGTGCTCTTGGGAAACGAATCACATTTCGGGCTTCCGACAAACTCATCTTT. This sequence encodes CALGKRITFRASDKLIF.

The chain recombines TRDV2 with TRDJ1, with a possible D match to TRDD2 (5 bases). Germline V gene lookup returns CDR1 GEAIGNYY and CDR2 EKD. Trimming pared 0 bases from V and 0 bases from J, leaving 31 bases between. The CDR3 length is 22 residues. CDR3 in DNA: TGTGCCTGTGACACCATCCGTCAAACGAAAGCTTCCGAGTTGAGGAACACCGATAAACTCATCTTT. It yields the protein CACDTIRQTKASELRNTDKLIF.

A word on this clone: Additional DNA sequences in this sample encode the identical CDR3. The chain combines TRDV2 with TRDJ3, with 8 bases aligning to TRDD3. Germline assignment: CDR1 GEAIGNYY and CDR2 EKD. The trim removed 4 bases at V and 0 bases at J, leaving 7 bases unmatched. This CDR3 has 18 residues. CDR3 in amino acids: CACDTTGGSSWDTRQMFF. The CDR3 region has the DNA TGTGCCTGTGATACGACTGGGGGTAGCTCCTGGGACACCCGACAGATGTTTTTC.

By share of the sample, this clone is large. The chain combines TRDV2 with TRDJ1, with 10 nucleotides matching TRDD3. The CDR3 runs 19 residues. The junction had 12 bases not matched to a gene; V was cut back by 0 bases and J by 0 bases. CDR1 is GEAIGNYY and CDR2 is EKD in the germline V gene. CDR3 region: CACDTVPTTGGLYTDKLIF. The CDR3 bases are TGTGCCTGTGACACCGTTCCTACTACTGGGGGATTGTACACCGATAAACTCATCTTT.

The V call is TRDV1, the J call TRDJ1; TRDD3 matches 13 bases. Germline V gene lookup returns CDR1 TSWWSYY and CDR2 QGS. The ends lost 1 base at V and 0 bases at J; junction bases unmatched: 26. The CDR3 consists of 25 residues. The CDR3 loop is CALGEPDRGFLRGTGGYGYTDKLIF. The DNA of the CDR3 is TGTGCTCTTGGGGAACCCGACAGGGGATTCCTACGTGGAACTGGGGGATACGGTTACACCGATAAACTCATCTTT.

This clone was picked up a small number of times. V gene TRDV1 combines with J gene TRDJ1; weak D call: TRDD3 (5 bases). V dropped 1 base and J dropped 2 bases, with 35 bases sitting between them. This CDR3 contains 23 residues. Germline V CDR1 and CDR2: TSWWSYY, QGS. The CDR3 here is CALGEPLVDHLSSGVLATDKLIF. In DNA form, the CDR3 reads TGTGCTCTTGGGGAACCCCTGGTTGATCATCTTTCTTCGGGCGTACTGGCTACCGATAAACTCATCTTT.

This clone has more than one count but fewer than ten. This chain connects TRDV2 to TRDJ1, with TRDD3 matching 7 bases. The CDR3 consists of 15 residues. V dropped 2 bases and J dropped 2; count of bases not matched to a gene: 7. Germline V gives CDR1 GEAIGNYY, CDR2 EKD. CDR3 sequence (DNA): TGTGCCTGTGACAGACTCACTGGGGTTACCGATAAACTCATCTTT. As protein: CACDRLTGVTDKLIF.

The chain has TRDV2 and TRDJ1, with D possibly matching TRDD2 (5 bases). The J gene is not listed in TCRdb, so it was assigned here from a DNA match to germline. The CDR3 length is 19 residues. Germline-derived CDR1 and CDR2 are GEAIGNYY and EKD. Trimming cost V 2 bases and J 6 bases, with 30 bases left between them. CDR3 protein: CACDIASQRRVGPPYKLIF. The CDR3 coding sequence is TGTGCCTGTGACATTGCTTCCCAACGGAGGGTGGGTCCGCCCTATAAACTCATCTTT.

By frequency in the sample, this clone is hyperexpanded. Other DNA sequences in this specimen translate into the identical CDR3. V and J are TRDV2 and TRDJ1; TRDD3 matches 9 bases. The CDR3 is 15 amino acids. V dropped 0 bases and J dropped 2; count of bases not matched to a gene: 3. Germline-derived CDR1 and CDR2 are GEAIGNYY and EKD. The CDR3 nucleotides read TGTGCCTGTGACACCGTGGGGGATAAAACCGATAAACTCATCTTT. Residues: CACDTVGDKTDKLIF.

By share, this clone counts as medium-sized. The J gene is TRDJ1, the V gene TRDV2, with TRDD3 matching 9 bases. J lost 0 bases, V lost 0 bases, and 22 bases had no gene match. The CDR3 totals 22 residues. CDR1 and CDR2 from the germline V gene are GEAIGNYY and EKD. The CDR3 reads CACDTLRTGGINTGVHTDKLIF. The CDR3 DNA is TGTGCCTGTGACACCCTACGGACTGGGGGAATTAATACGGGAGTTCACACCGATAAACTCATCTTT.

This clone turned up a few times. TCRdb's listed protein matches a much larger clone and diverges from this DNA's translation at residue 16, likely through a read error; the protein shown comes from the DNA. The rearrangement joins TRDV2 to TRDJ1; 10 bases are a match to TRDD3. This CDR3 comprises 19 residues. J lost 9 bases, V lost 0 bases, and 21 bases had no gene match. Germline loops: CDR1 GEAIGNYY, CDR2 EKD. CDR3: CACDTVMAQLGDRIGELIF. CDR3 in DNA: TGTGCCTGTGACACCGTTATGGCTCAGCTGGGGGATAGAATCGGTGAACTCATCTTT.

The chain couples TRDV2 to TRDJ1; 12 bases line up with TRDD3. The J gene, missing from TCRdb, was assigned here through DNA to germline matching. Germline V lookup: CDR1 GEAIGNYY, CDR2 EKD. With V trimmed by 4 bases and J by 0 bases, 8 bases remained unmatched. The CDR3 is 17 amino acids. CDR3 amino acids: CACDGLGDTPYTDKLIF. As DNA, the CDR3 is TGTGCCTGTGATGGACTGGGGGATACTCCGTACACCGATAAACTCATCTTT.

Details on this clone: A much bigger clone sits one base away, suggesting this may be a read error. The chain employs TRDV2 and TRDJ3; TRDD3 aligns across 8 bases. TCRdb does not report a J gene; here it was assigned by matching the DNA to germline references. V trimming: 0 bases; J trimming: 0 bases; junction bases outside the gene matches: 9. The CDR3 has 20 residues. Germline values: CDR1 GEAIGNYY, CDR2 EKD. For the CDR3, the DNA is TGTGCCTGTGACACCCCCGATGGGGGATCCTCCTCCTGGGACACCCGACAGATGTTTTTC. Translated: CACDTPDGGSSSWDTRQMFF.

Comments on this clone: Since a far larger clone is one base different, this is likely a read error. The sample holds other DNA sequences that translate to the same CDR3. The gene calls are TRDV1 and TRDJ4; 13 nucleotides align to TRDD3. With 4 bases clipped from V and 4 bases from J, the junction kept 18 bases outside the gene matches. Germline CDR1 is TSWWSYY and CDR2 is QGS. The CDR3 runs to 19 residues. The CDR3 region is CALGAPGPYWGIRFEPLIF. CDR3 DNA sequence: TGTGCTCTTGGGGCCCCAGGGCCCTACTGGGGGATACGCTTCGAACCCCTGATCTTT.

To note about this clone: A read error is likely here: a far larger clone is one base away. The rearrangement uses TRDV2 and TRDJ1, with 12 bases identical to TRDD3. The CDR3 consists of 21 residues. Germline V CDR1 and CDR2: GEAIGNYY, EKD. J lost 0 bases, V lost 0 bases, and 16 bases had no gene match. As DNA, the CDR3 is TGTGCCTGTGACACCGCCACTGGGGGATACAACGGGACTTCGTACACCGATAAACTCATCTTT. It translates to CACDTATGGYNGTSYTDKLIF.

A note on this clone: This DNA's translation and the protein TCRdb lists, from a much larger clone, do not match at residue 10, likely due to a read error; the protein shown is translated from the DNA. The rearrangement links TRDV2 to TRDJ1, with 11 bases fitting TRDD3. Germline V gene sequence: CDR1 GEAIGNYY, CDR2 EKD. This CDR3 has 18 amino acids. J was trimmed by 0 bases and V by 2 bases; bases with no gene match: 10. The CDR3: CACDIVGDTQSYTDKLIF. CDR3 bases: TGTGCCTGTGACATAGTGGGGGATACGCAATCTTACACCGATAAACTCATCTTT.

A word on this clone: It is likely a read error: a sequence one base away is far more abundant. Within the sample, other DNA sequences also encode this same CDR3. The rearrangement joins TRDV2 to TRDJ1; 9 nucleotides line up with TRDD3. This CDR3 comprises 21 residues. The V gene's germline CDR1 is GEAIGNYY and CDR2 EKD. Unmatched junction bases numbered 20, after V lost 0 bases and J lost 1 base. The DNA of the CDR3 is TGTGCCTGTGACACCGTTGAGTCCAACCGGCGCACTGGGGGACTCACCGATAAACTCATCTTT. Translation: CACDTVESNRRTGGLTDKLIF.